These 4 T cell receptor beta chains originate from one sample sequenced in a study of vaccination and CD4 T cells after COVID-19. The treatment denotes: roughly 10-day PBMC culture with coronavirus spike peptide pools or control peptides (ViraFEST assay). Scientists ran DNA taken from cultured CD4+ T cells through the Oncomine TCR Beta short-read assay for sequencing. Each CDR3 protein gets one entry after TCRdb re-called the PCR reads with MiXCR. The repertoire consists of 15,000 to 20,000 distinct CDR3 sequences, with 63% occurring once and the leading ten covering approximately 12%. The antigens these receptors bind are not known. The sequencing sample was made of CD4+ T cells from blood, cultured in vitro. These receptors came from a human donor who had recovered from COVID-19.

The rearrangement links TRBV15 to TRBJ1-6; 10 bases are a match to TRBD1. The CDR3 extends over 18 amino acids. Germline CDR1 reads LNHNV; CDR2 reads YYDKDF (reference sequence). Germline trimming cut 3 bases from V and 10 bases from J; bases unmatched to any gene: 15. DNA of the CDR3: TGTGCCACCAGCAGCTTACGACAGGGGGCAACGTTATCATCACCCCTCCACTTT. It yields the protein CATSSLRQGATLSSPLHF.

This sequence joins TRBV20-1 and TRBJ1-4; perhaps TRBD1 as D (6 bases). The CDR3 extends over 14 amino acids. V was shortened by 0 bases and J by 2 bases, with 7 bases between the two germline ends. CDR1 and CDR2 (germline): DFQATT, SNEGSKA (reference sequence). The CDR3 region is CSARDRGTNEKLFF. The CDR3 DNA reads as TGCAGTGCTAGAGACAGGGGCACTAATGAAAAACTGTTTTTT.

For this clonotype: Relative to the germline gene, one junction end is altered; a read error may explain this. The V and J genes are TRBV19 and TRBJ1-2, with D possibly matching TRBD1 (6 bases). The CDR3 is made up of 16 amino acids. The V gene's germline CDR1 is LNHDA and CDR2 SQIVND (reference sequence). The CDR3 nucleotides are TGCGCCAGTTCTCAACAGGGTTGGGCCCAAGGCTATGGCTACACCTTC. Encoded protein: CASSQQGWAQGYGYTF.

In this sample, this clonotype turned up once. The chain's CDR3 is CASSYASGSTDTQYF. The CDR3 coding sequence is TGTGCCAGCAGTTACGCTAGCGGGAGTACAGATACGCAGTATTTT. The chain combines TRBV6-2 or TRBV6-3 with TRBJ2-3; TRBD2 aligns across 10 bases. The junction had 2 bases not matched to a gene; V was cut back by 2 bases and J by 3 bases. CDR3 length: 15 residues. Germline V gene lookup returns CDR1 MNHEY and CDR2 SVGEGT.